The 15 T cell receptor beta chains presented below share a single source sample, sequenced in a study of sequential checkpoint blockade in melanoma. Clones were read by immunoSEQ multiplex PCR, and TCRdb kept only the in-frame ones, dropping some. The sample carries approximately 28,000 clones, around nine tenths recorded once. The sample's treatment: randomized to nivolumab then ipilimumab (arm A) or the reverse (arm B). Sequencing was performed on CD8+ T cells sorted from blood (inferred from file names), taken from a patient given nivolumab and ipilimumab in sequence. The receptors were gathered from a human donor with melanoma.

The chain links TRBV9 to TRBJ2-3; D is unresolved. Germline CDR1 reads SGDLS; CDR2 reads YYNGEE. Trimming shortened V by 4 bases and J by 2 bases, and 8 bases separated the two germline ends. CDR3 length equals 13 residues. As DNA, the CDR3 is TGTGCCAGCAGCCCCCGCGACACAGATACGCAGTATTTT. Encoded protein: CASSPRDTDTQYF.

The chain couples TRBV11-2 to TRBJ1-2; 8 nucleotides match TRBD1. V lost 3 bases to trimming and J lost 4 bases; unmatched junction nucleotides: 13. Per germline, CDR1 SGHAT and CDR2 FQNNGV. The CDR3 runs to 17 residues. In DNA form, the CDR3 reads TGTGCCAGCAGCTTCTGGACAGGGCTGTACAAGGGCTATGGCTACACCTTC. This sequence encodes CASSFWTGLYKGYGYTF. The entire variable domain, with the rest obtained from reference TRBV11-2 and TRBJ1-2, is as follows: EAGVAQSPRYKIIEKRQSVAFWCNPISGHATLYWYQQILGQGPKLLIQFQNNGVVDDSQLPKDRFSAERLKGVDSTLKIQPAKLEDSAVYLCASSFWTGLYKGYGYTFGSGTRLTVV.

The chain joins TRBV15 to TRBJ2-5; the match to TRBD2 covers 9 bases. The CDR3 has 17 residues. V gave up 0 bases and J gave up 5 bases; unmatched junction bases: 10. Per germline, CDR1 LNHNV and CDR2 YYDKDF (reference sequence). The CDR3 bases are TGTGCCACCAGCAGAGATCGGGTAGCGGGAGTAGGGGAGACCCAGTACTTC. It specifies CATSRDRVAGVGETQYF.

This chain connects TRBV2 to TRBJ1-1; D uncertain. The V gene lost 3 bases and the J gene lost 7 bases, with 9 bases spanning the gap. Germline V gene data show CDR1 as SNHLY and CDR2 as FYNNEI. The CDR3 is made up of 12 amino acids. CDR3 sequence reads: CASSDLASEAFF. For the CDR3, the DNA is TGTGCCAGCAGTGATCTTGCTAGTGAAGCTTTCTTT.

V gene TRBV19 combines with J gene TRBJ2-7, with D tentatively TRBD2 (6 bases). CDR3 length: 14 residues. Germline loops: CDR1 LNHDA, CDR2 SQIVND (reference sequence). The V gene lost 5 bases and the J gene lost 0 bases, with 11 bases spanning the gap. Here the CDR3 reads CASSSRGNSYEQYF. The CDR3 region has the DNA TGTGCCAGTAGTTCCCGCGGGAACTCCTACGAGCAGTACTTC.

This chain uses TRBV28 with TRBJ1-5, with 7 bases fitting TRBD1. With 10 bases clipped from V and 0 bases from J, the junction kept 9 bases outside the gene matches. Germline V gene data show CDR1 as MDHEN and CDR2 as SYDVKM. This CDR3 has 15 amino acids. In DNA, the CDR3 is TGTGCCACCCGACAGGGAGCTTATAGCAATCAGCCCCAGCATTTT. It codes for CATRQGAYSNQPQHF.

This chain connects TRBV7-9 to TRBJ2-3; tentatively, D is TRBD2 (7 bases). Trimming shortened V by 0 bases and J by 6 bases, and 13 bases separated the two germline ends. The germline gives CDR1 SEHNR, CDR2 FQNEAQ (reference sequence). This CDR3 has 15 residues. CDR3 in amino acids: CASSLAGGPGDTQYF. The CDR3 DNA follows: TGTGCCAGCAGCTTAGCGGGGGGGCCGGGTGATACGCAGTATTTT. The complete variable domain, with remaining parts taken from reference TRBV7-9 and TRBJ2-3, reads DTGVSQNPRHKITKRGQNVTFRCDPISEHNRLYWYRQTLGQGPEFLTYFQNEAQLEKSRLLSDRFSAERPKGSFSTLEIQRTEQGDSAMYLCASSLAGGPGDTQYFGPGTRLTVL.

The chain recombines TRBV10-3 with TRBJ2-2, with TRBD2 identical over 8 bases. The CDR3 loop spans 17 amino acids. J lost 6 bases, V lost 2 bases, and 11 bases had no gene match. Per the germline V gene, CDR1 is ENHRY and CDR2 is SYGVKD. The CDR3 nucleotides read TGTGCCATCAGTGAGAGGAGTAGCGGGACGTTAGCCGGGGAGCTGTTTTTT. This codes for CAISERSSGTLAGELFF.

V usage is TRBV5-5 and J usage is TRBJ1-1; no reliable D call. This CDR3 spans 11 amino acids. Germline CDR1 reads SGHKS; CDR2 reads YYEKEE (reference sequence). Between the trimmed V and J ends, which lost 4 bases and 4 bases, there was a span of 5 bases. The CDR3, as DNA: TGTGCCAGCAGCGCGTTCACTGAAGCTTTCTTT. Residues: CASSAFTEAFF.

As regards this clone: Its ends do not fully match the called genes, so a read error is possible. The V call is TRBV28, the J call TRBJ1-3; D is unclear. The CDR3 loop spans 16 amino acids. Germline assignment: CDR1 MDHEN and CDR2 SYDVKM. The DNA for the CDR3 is TGTGCCAGCACTTTACTCGGGGAGGGTTATGGAAACACCATATATTTT. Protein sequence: CASTLLGEGYGNTIYF.

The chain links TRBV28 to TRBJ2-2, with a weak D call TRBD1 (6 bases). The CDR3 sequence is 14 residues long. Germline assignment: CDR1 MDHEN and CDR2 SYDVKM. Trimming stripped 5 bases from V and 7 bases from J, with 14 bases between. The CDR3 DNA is TGTGCCAGCAGTACCCCTACAGGGTACGGGGAGCTGTTTTTT. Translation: CASSTPTGYGELFF.

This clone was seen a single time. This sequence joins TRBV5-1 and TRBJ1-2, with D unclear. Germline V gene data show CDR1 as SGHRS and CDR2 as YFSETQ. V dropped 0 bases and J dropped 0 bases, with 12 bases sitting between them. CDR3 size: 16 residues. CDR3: CASSLEVNTPNYGYTF. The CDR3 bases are TGCGCCAGCAGCTTGGAAGTCAATACACCTAACTATGGCTACACCTTC.

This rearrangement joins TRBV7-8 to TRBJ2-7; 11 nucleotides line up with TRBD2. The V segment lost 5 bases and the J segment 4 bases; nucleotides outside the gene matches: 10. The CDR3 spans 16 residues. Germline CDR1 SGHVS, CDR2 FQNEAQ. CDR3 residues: CASSKASSGGIYEQYF. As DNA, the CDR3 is TGTGCCAGCAGCAAGGCGTCTAGCGGGGGGATTTACGAGCAGTACTTC.

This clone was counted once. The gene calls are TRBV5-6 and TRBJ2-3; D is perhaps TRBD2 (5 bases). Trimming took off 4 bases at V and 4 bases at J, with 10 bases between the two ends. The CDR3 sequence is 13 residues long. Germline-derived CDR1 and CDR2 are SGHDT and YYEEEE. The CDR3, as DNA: TGTGCCAGCAGCGCGGGCCGCTCAGATACGCAGTATTTT. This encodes CASSAGRSDTQYF.

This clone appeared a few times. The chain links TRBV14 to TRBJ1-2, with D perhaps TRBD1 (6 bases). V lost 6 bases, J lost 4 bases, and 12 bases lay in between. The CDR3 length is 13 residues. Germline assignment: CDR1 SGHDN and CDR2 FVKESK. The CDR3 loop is CASRRTGSYGYTF. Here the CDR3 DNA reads TGTGCCAGCAGACGTACAGGGAGCTATGGCTACACCTTC.